The next 18 T cell receptor beta chains were all read from a single sample in a study of control samples from healthy donors and cancer patients. Data came from immunoSEQ multiplex PCR; TCRdb stores just in-frame clones and leaves some out. The sample carries approximately 170,000 clones, approximately 86% recorded once. What was sequenced was blood. Source of these receptors: a woman aged 25 to 39 in good health.

This clone was detected a few times. The chain carries TRBV6-1 and TRBJ2-5; no clear D gene. Germline CDR1 reads MNHNS; CDR2 reads SASEGT. Trimming removed 2 bases from V and 5 bases from J, with 12 bases in between. The CDR3 is 14 amino acids. The CDR3 nucleotides read TGTGCCAGCAGTGAAATGGGAAGCGTTGAGACCCAGTACTTC. Protein: CASSEMGSVETQYF.

This clone has more than one count but fewer than ten. J is TRBJ2-1 and V is TRBV6-5; D ambiguous. Trimming stripped 8 bases from V and 4 bases from J, with 12 bases between. Germline V gives CDR1 MNHEY, CDR2 SVGAGI. The CDR3 sequence is 13 residues long. CDR3 residues: CASLHASYNEQFF. As DNA, the CDR3 is TGTGCCAGCCTGCACGCCTCTTACAATGAGCAGTTCTTC.

The chain employs TRBV19 and TRBJ1-1; D is uncertain. V was clipped by 2 bases and J by 1 base, with 5 bases between them. Germline lookup yields CDR1 LNHDA and CDR2 SQIVND (reference sequence). The CDR3 spans 13 residues. The CDR3 is CASSIIENTEAFF. The CDR3 DNA follows: TGTGCCAGTAGTATAATCGAGAACACTGAAGCTTTCTTT.

This rearrangement joins TRBV7-9 to TRBJ2-1; unclear D gene. The CDR3 runs to 13 residues. The germline V gene encodes CDR1 SEHNR and CDR2 FQNEAQ (reference sequence). V was shortened by 3 bases and J by 6 bases, with 9 bases between the two germline ends. The CDR3 DNA is TGTGCCAGCAGCTTCGCGTTGGGCAATGAGCAGTTCTTC. It is translated as CASSFALGNEQFF.

The chain joins TRBV5-1 to TRBJ2-1, with D tentatively TRBD2 (6 bases). The germline V and J ends were trimmed by 5 bases and 8 bases, with 20 bases remaining between them. The CDR3 sequence is 15 residues long. CDR1 and CDR2 (germline): SGHRS, YFSETQ. Here the CDR3 reads CASRAGLAVVDEQFF. Here the CDR3 DNA reads TGCGCCAGCAGGGCGGGCTTAGCGGTAGTCGATGAGCAGTTCTTC.

This clone came up once. The CDR3 DNA sequence: TGTGCCAGTAGTACTACTAGCGGAGAGACCCAGTACTTC. This codes for CASSTTSGETQYF. This sequence joins TRBV19 and TRBJ2-5; 8 bases align to TRBD2. This CDR3 comprises 13 residues. Trimming cost V 4 bases and J 4 bases; bases outside gene matches: 2. Germline V CDR1 and CDR2: LNHDA, SQIVND (reference sequence).

The chain employs TRBV2 and TRBJ1-4; tentative D call: TRBD1 (5 bases). The CDR3 length is 15 residues. V lost 2 bases to trimming and J lost 7 bases, with 14 bases between them. Germline V gene lookup returns CDR1 SNHLY and CDR2 FYNNEI. The CDR3 spells CASSELRGMGEKLFF. CDR3 nucleotides: TGTGCCAGCAGTGAATTGCGGGGGATGGGTGAAAAACTGTTTTTT.

The chain is built from TRBV6-1 and TRBJ1-6; D is possibly TRBD1 (5 bases). Deletions cut 3 bases from V and 0 bases from J, with 15 bases between. Germline CDR1 is MNHNS and CDR2 is SASEGT. The CDR3 consists of 18 residues. CDR3 residues: CASSEGRQFSSYNSPLHF. CDR3 DNA: TGTGCCAGCAGTGAGGGTCGACAGTTTAGCTCCTATAATTCACCCCTCCACTTT.

The chain links TRBV6-4 to TRBJ1-4; D possibly corresponds to TRBD1 (6 bases). The CDR3 sequence is 14 residues long. V was trimmed by 5 bases and J by 8 bases, leaving 15 bases between them. The V gene's germline CDR1 is MRHNA and CDR2 SNTAGT. CDR3 in amino acids: CASSPSGVGEKLFF. CDR3 sequence (DNA): TGTGCCAGCAGTCCATCAGGGGTAGGGGAAAAACTGTTTTTT.

The chain uses TRBV19 and TRBJ1-1; D unresolved. V was cut by 1 base and J by 1 base, with 10 bases left in between. The CDR3 runs to 15 residues. Germline lookup yields CDR1 LNHDA and CDR2 SQIVND (reference sequence). The CDR3 bases are TGTGCCAGTAGTATAGGACGAAAAACGAACACTGAAGCTTTCTTT. It yields the protein CASSIGRKTNTEAFF.

The chain employs TRBV7-9 and TRBJ1-6, with a possible D match to TRBD1 (5 bases). The CDR3 sequence is 15 residues long. Trimming took 5 bases from V and 10 from J, leaving 18 bases between them. The germline V gene has CDR1 SEHNR and CDR2 FQNEAQ (reference sequence). The CDR3 spells CASSRWEGRGSPLHF. For the CDR3, the DNA is TGTGCCAGCAGCCGATGGGAGGGGAGGGGATCACCCCTCCACTTT. The entire variable domain, with the rest obtained from reference TRBV7-9 and TRBJ1-6, is as follows: DTGVSQNPRHKITKRGQNVTFRCDPISEHNRLYWYRQTLGQGPEFLTYFQNEAQLEKSRLLSDRFSAERPKGSFSTLEIQRTEQGDSAMYLCASSRWEGRGSPLHFGNGTRLTVT.

This chain joins TRBV2 and TRBJ2-3; no reliable D call. The CDR3 totals 11 residues. Germline CDR1 reads SNHLY; CDR2 reads FYNNEI. V lost 5 bases to trimming and J lost 8 bases, with 8 bases between them. This CDR3 is CASSSQPTQYF. DNA of the CDR3: TGTGCCAGCAGTTCCCAACCTACGCAGTATTTT.

Only a few counts were recorded for this clone. The CDR3 loop reads CASSSLVTRTDAGNTIYF. CDR3 sequence (DNA): TGTGCCAGCAGCTCCCTAGTTACTCGGACAGACGCTGGAAACACCATATATTTT. The chain carries TRBV11-3 and TRBJ1-3; TRBD1 might be the D (6 bases). The CDR3 loop spans 18 amino acids. Germline CDR1 reads SGHNT; CDR2 reads YENEEA. V was shortened by 4 bases and J by 2 bases, with 21 bases between the two germline ends.

V gene TRBV5-1 combines with J gene TRBJ1-1; tentative D call: TRBD1 (5 bases). Trimming took off 4 bases at V and 7 bases at J, with 20 bases between the two ends. Germline CDR1 reads SGHRS; CDR2 reads YFSETQ. The CDR3 extends over 15 amino acids. CDR3 DNA sequence: TGCGCCAGCAGCCCTCGGAGGGGAGCTGTGGTTGAAGCTTTCTTT. Amino acids: CASSPRRGAVVEAFF.

For this clone: The sample holds other DNA sequences that translate to the same CDR3. The rearrangement uses TRBV5-1 and TRBJ1-3; D is ambiguous. CDR1 and CDR2 (germline): SGHRS, YFSETQ. Trimming removed 0 bases at V and 4 bases at J, with 5 bases between. The CDR3 totals 13 residues. CDR3 amino acids: CASSLGAGNTIYF. CDR3 nucleotide sequence: TGCGCCAGCAGCTTGGGCGCCGGAAACACCATATATTTT.

The chain is built from TRBV11-2 and TRBJ2-5; tentatively, D is TRBD1 (5 bases). Germline V gene data show CDR1 as SGHAT and CDR2 as FQNNGV. This CDR3 spans 14 amino acids. Between the trimmed V and J ends, which lost 1 base and 3 bases, there was a span of 9 bases. This CDR3 reads CASSLVGREETQYF. As DNA, the CDR3 is TGTGCCAGCAGCTTAGTCGGCAGGGAAGAGACCCAGTACTTC.

The rearrangement links TRBV29-1 to TRBJ2-4, with D unclear. Germline V gene data show CDR1 as SQVTM and CDR2 as ANQGSEA. V lost 0 bases and J lost 0, with 9 bases in between. This CDR3 spans 15 amino acids. CDR3 amino acids: CSVEDIHLAKNIQYF. The CDR3 coding sequence is TGCAGCGTTGAAGACATTCATCTAGCCAAAAACATTCAGTACTTC.

The chain links TRBV3-1 (or the pseudogene TRBV3-2) to TRBJ2-5, with 8 bases that match TRBD2. J was trimmed by 4 bases and V by 0 bases; bases with no gene match: 10. CDR1 and CDR2 from the germline V gene are LGHDT and YNNKEL (reference sequence). This CDR3 contains 17 residues. The CDR3: CASSQDRSGGRPETQYF. The CDR3 DNA sequence: TGTGCCAGCAGCCAAGACCGGTCGGGCGGGAGGCCAGAGACCCAGTACTTC.